The text below deals with one T cell receptor (beta chain). TCRdb keeps only in-frame clones here, not all; method: immunoSEQ multiplex PCR. The sample contains 2,600 or so clones, approximately 24% of which appear only once. The data derive from a study of T cells in localized non-small cell lung cancer. Atypia-free adjacent lung came from at least 2 cm beyond the tumor margin. Germline CDR1 is SQVTM and CDR2 is ANQGSEA. The CDR3 contains 16 residues. Trimming shortened V by 4 bases and J by 1 base, and 19 bases separated the two germline ends. The clonotype comes from a female donor with stage II lung adenocarcinoma. This material consisted of normal lung tissue next to the tumor, taken before any cancer treatment. The rearrangement links TRBV29-1 to TRBJ1-1; TRBD1 is a possible D gene (5 bases). Here the CDR3 reads CSVAQLQQASNTEAFF. The DNA of the CDR3 is TGCAGCGTTGCACAACTTCAACAGGCCTCGAACACTGAAGCTTTCTTT.